Listed below are T cell receptor beta chains from one sample, sequenced in a study of T cell repertoires in ileal Crohn's disease. Clones were sequenced by immunoSEQ multiplex PCR, and TCRdb holds only the in-frame ones, with some missing. The sample has about 5,400 clones, approximately 78% seen once; the top ten hold 11% to 15%. The sequenced material came from ileal tissue. The receptors stem from an adult with Crohn's disease. Both conserved end residues are part of each CDR3. The D gene is left open where the match is weak. A clone size is listed for some rows: how often the clone was seen (once, few, many), or a class if it is expanded.

V gene	clone size	J gene	D gene	CDR3 DNA	CDR3 protein
TRBV6-5	.	TRBJ1-1	.	TGTGCCAGCACGGTCGCGGGTCGGATGAACACTGAAGCTTTCTTT	CASTVAGRMNTEAFF
TRBV4-2	.	TRBJ1-5	.	TGTGCCAGCAGCCAAGACCCGACAGAAACTCAGCCCCAGCATTTT	CASSQDPTETQPQHF
TRBV5-5	large	TRBJ2-2	.	TGTGCCAGCAGCTTCTGGACGGCCGGGGAGCTGTTTTTT	CASSFWTAGELFF
TRBV11-1	.	TRBJ1-6	.	TGTGCCAGCAGTCCCTCCGGGACGATGAATTCACCCCTCCACTTT	CASSPSGTMNSPLHF
TRBV29-1	few	TRBJ1-2	.	TGCAGCGTTGAAGGACAGCCTTATGGCTACACCTTC	CSVEGQPYGYTF
TRBV9	.	TRBJ2-4	.	TGTGCCAGCAGCGCTCAGGGGGGAGCCAAAAACATTCAGTACTTC	CASSAQGGAKNIQYF
TRBV7-3	.	TRBJ2-4	.	TGTGCCAGCAGCTTAGACGCCGGGGCAGGGAAAAACATTCAGTACTTC	CASSLDAGAGKNIQYF
TRBV4-1	.	TRBJ2-5	TRBD1	TGCGCCAGCAGCCCATTAATACTAGACAGGGGTCTGGAGACCCAGTACTTC	CASSPLILDRGLETQYF
TRBV2	once	TRBJ1-3	TRBD1	TGTGCCAGCAGCCAGACAGGGGGGGACACCATATATTTT	CASSQTGGDTIYF
TRBV7-3	.	TRBJ1-1	.	TGTGCCAGCAGCTTACTCGGGGGCGGCACTGAAGCTTTCTTT	CASSLLGGGTEAFF
TRBV7-7	.	TRBJ2-1	.	TGTGCCAGCAGCCCTCTTAATGATGAGCAGTTCTTC	CASSPLNDEQFF
TRBV7-2	.	TRBJ1-6	TRBD1	TGTGCCAGCAGCCTGGACAGGGTTAGGACACCCCTCCACTTT	CASSLDRVRTPLHF
TRBV7-9	.	TRBJ1-2	.	TGTGCCAGCACCGTCGGTTGGGGCAATCGCTACACCTTC	CASTVGWGNRYTF
TRBV18	.	TRBJ1-2	TRBD1	TGTGCCAGCTCACCGGAGGTTGCAGGGGGCGACTATGGCTACACCTTC	CASSPEVAGGDYGYTF
TRBV27	.	TRBJ1-1	.	TGTGCCAGCAGGGGGGGTACCATGAACACTGAAGCTTTCTTT	CASRGGTMNTEAFF
TRBV19	once	TRBJ1-1	TRBD1	TGTGCCAGTAGTACAGGGGGAGCGGGACGAGCTTTCTTT	CASSTGGAGRAFF
TRBV6-6	.	TRBJ2-7	TRBD2	TGTGCCAGCAGACAAACTAGCGGAGGAACCCTCTACGAGCAGTACTTC	CASRQTSGGTLYEQYF
TRBV30	.	TRBJ2-7	TRBD1	TGTGCCTGGAGCCCCCGACAGGGGAGCTCCTACGAGCAGTACTTC	CAWSPRQGSSYEQYF
TRBV5-4	once	TRBJ1-3	.	TGTGCCAGCAGCTTGGGTCCGGGGGCAGCTGGAAACACCATATATTTT	CASSLGPGAAGNTIYF
TRBV6-5	.	TRBJ1-1	TRBD1	TGTGCCAGCAGTTCACAGGGGGCGAGGACTGAAGCTTTCTTT	CASSSQGARTEAFF
TRBV6-6	.	TRBJ2-4	TRBD2	TGTGCCAGCAGGAGTCCGGGGGGTAAAAACATTCAGTACTTC	CASRSPGGKNIQYF
TRBV12-5	.	TRBJ2-2	.	TGTGCTAGTGGTTTCTCGGGGGCCGGGGAGCTGTTTTTT	CASGFSGAGELFF
TRBV5-6	.	TRBJ2-7	.	TGTGCCAGCAGCTCTGCAGGAAGCTACGAGCAGTACTTC	CASSSAGSYEQYF
TRBV7-2	.	TRBJ2-2	.	TGTGCCAGCAGCTTAGATCCCGCCCTCGGGGAGCTGTTTTTT	CASSLDPALGELFF
TRBV5-1	.	TRBJ2-7	.	TGCGCCAGCAGCTATGGGTCGCAGGGCTACGAGCAGTACTTC	CASSYGSQGYEQYF
TRBV5-4	.	TRBJ1-2	TRBD1	TGTGCCAGCAGCCGTAACGACAGGGCGGGTGGCTACACCTTC	CASSRNDRAGGYTF
TRBV18	.	TRBJ2-3	TRBD2	TGTGCCAGCTCACGCGCCACTAGCGGGGGCGCTAGCACAGATACGCAGTATTTT	CASSRATSGGASTDTQYF
TRBV29-1	.	TRBJ2-3	TRBD2	TGCAGCGTAACGGGACTAGGCCTTTCTAGCACAGATACGCAGTATTTT	CSVTGLGLSSTDTQYF
TRBV6-5	.	TRBJ1-2	.	TGTGCCAGCAGTTACCAGTCGGGTAGCGGCTATGGCTACACCTTC	CASSYQSGSGYGYTF
TRBV10-3	.	TRBJ1-5	.	TGTGCCATCAGTGAGGGGAGTTCAAATCAGCCCCAGCATTTT	CAISEGSSNQPQHF
TRBV25-1	.	TRBJ2-7	TRBD1	TGTGCCAGCAGCGGTAAAGACAGGGACTACGAGCAGTACTTC	CASSGKDRDYEQYF
TRBV7-3	.	TRBJ1-4	.	TGTGCCAGCAGAAAACAACAGGGAGGAATGTGGAATTGTGAAAAACTGTTTTTT	CASRKQQGGMWNCEKLFF
TRBV6-6	.	TRBJ1-1	.	TGTGCCAGCACCCCGACAGCGAACACTGAAGCTTTCTTT	CASTPTANTEAFF
TRBV28	once	TRBJ1-1	TRBD1	TGTGCCAGCAGTTTCGGGACAGGGTATGACACTGAAGCTTTCTTT	CASSFGTGYDTEAFF
TRBV9	once	TRBJ1-1	.	TGTGCCAGCAGCGTAGCTTTGACAGCCGGCGAAGCTTTCTTT	CASSVALTAGEAFF
TRBV7-9	.	TRBJ2-7	TRBD2	TGTGCCAGCAGCTCTAGCGGGAGTACCTACGAGCAGTACTTC	CASSSSGSTYEQYF
TRBV18	.	TRBJ2-7	.	TGTGCCAGCTCACCAACGAGGGACTACGAGCAGTACTTC	CASSPTRDYEQYF
TRBV7-9	few	TRBJ2-2	.	TGTGCCAGCAGTGAGGGGTGGCTGTTTTTT	CASSEGWLFF
TRBV5-4	.	TRBJ1-2	.	TGTGCCAGCCGTCCGGGATGGGGCTATGGCTACACCTTC	CASRPGWGYGYTF
TRBV5-4	.	TRBJ2-1	TRBD2	TGTGCCAGCAGCCAGGCGGTGGGAGGGAGCTCCTACAATGAGCAGTTCTTC	CASSQAVGGSSYNEQFF
TRBV30	.	TRBJ1-5	TRBD1	TGTGCCTGGAGACAAATCGGACAGGGCGACAATCAGCCCCAGCATTTT	CAWRQIGQGDNQPQHF
TRBV28	.	TRBJ1-5	.	TGTGCCAGCAGTTTCGTACGGGCCTGGCAGCCCCAGCATTTT	CASSFVRAWQPQHF
TRBV7-6	.	TRBJ1-1	.	TGTGCCAGCAGTTCGCAGCCAGGGGACACTGAAGCTTTCTTT	CASSSQPGDTEAFF
TRBV28	.	TRBJ1-2	.	TGTGCCAGCAGCCAAAGAATTAACTATGGCTACACCTTC	CASSQRINYGYTF
TRBV9	once	TRBJ1-1	TRBD1	TGTGCCAGCAGCGTAGCGGGAGGGGGACAGGGGGACACTGAAGCTTTCTTT	CASSVAGGGQGDTEAFF
TRBV12-5	.	TRBJ2-5	.	TGTGCTAGTGTCCCCGGGTCGCAAGAGACCCAGTACTTC	CASVPGSQETQYF
TRBV29-1	.	TRBJ2-7	TRBD1	TGCAGCGGGACCGGGACAGGAGGCTCCTACGAGCAGTACTTC	CSGTGTGGSYEQYF
TRBV7-2	.	TRBJ2-7	TRBD2	TGTGCCAGCGCTATATCCGGGACTAGCGGGAGGGCCTCCTACGAGCAGTACTTC	CASAISGTSGRASYEQYF
TRBV19	large	TRBJ2-5	.	TGTGCCAGTAGTATACTTCTCGGAGGGGGGGAGACCCAGTACTTC	CASSILLGGGETQYF
TRBV5-1	.	TRBJ2-6	.	TGCGCCAGCAGCCCGGGCCCGTGGGGGCCCGGGGCCAACGTCCTGACTTTC	CASSPGPWGPGANVLTF
TRBV6-5	.	TRBJ2-7	.	TGTGCCAGCTGTGGGGGACTGGGCACCTACGAGCAGTACTTC	CASCGGLGTYEQYF
TRBV14	.	TRBJ1-2	TRBD1	TGTGCCAGCAGCCCGAACCCAGGGGGCGCTGGCTATGGCTACACCTTC	CASSPNPGGAGYGYTF
TRBV5-1	.	TRBJ1-1	TRBD1	TGCGCCAGCAGCTCGACAGGGGCCGGAGGGGACACTGAAGCTTTCTTT	CASSSTGAGGDTEAFF
TRBV10-1	.	TRBJ2-7	TRBD1	TGCGCCAGCAGTCGGGACAGTTCGACCTACGAGCAGTACTTC	CASSRDSSTYEQYF
TRBV5-6	.	TRBJ2-5	TRBD1	TGTGCCAGCGACCGCGCAGGGGGCGGAGAAGAGACCCAGTACTTC	CASDRAGGGEETQYF
TRBV29-1	.	TRBJ1-1	.	TGCAGCGTTGCGAACACTGAAGCTTTCTTT	CSVANTEAFF
TRBV5-1	.	TRBJ1-2	TRBD1	TGCGCCAGCAGCGAAACACAGGGGGCGGGTGGCTACACCTTC	CASSETQGAGGYTF
TRBV7-3	large	TRBJ1-2	TRBD1	TGTGCCAGCGGGGCGGGGACAGATGGCTACACCTTC	CASGAGTDGYTF
TRBV18	.	TRBJ2-5	.	TGTGCCAGCTCACGAACCAATGGGGAGACCCAGTACTTC	CASSRTNGETQYF